The 24 T cell receptor beta chains below come from one sample, sequenced in a study of identical twins. MiXCR was run by TCRdb on the 5' RACE reads, yielding one entry per CDR3 protein. Among hundreds of thousands of distinct CDR3 sequences listed, roughly a tenth were seen once. Sequencing was done on a sample of memory (CD45RO+) T cells sorted from blood. Receptors were obtained from a woman younger than 30 in good health.

Only a few counts were recorded for this clonotype. At one of its ends the junction is not consistent with the germline gene, which may arise from a read error. The rearrangement joins TRBV7-7 to TRBJ2-2, with 14 nucleotides matching TRBD2. Germline V gives CDR1 SSHAT, CDR2 FNYEAQ (reference sequence). The CDR3 runs 17 residues. CDR3 DNA: TGTGCTAGCAGCCCGACTAGCGGGGGGGCCAAAACCGGGGAGCTGTTTTTT. It yields the protein CASSPTSGGAKTGELFF.

This rearrangement joins TRBV6-5 to TRBJ2-3, with 9 positions matching TRBD2. Per the germline V gene, CDR1 is MNHEY and CDR2 is SVGAGI. This CDR3 is built from 15 residues. With 2 bases clipped from V and 9 bases from J, the junction kept 9 bases outside the gene matches. The CDR3 DNA is TGTGCCAGCAGTTACGCGATAGCGGGGGAGGACACGCAGTATTTT. This translates into CASSYAIAGEDTQYF.

This clonotype was seen at least ten times. The V and J genes are TRBV7-2 and TRBJ1-2; no firm D call. V was cut by 0 bases and J by 2 bases, with 4 bases left in between. The germline V gene encodes CDR1 SGHTA and CDR2 FQGNSA. The CDR3 contains 13 residues. CDR3 DNA sequence: TGTGCCAGCAGCTTAGCGCCAAACTATGGCTACACCTTC. As protein: CASSLAPNYGYTF. The complete variable domain, with remaining parts taken from reference TRBV7-2 and TRBJ1-2, reads GAGVSQSPSNKVTEKGKDVELRCDPISGHTALYWYRQSLGQGLEFLIYFQGNSAPDKSGLPSDRFSAERTGGSVSTLTIQRTQQEDSAVYLCASSLAPNYGYTFGSGTRLTVV.

The chain recombines TRBV3-1 with TRBJ2-1; the match to TRBD2 covers 8 bases. V trimming: 4 bases; J trimming: 7 bases; junction bases outside the gene matches: 12. CDR3 length: 16 amino acids. From germline, CDR1 is LGHDT and CDR2 YNNKEL (reference sequence). CDR3 in amino acids: CASSPRYSGERNEQFF. The CDR3 DNA reads as TGTGCCAGCAGCCCACGATATAGCGGGGAGAGGAATGAGCAGTTCTTC.

The rearrangement uses TRBV15 and TRBJ1-1; TRBD1 matches 7 bases. The trim removed 3 bases at V and 9 bases at J, leaving 7 bases unmatched. Germline loops: CDR1 LNHNV, CDR2 YYDKDF (reference sequence). This CDR3 comprises 13 residues. CDR3 nucleotides: TGTGCCACCAGCAGTTTGGGGACAGACCAAGCTTTCTTT. This gives the protein CATSSLGTDQAFF.

The rearrangement uses TRBV29-1 and TRBJ1-2, with unresolved D. The V end lost 5 bases, the J end lost 9 bases, and 19 bases lay between the germline ends. This CDR3 is 13 amino acids long. The germline V gene has CDR1 SQVTM and CDR2 ANQGSEA. The CDR3 is CSVSKRRDDSYTF. CDR3 DNA: TGCAGCGTTAGTAAACGGAGAGACGATAGCTACACCTTC.

J is TRBJ1-5 and V is TRBV6-2 or TRBV6-3; TRBD1 agrees at 7 bases. The V and J ends lost 8 bases and 7 bases, in that order; junction bases with no gene match: 14. Germline values: CDR1 MNHEY, CDR2 SVGEGT. CDR3 length equals 15 residues. CDR3 sequence: CASRDRDREGQPQHF. The DNA of the CDR3 is TGTGCCAGCCGGGATCGCGACAGGGAGGGACAGCCCCAGCATTTT.

This clonotype has ten or more counts. The CDR3 DNA sequence: TGTGCCAGCAGCTTAGCGTACGGTTACTCTGGAAACACCATATATTTT. Amino acid sequence: CASSLAYGYSGNTIYF. The rearrangement links TRBV7-8 to TRBJ1-3; D is undetermined. There are 16 residues in the CDR3. Trimming pared 0 bases from V and 0 bases from J, leaving 9 bases between. Germline CDR1 is SGHVS and CDR2 is FQNEAQ. Variable domain in full (rest from reference TRBV7-8 and TRBJ1-3): GAGVSQSPRYKVAKRGQDVALRCDPISGHVSLFWYQQALGQGPEFLTYFQNEAQLDKSGLPSDRFFAERPEGSVSTLKIQRTQQEDSAVYLCASSLAYGYSGNTIYFGEGSWLTVV.

This clonotype came up a few times. This chain uses TRBV18 with TRBJ2-3; 9 nucleotides agree with TRBD1. Germline-derived CDR1 and CDR2 are KGHSH and LQKENI. The CDR3 contains 14 residues. The V gene end was trimmed by 5 bases and the J gene end by 2 bases; junction bases not matched to a gene: 2. The CDR3 loop reads CASSTGGFTDTQYF. CDR3 bases: TGTGCCAGCTCAACAGGGGGCTTCACAGATACGCAGTATTTT.

The chain has TRBV20-1 and TRBJ2-3; TRBD2 matches at 9 bases. Germline V CDR1 and CDR2: DFQATT, SNEGSKA (reference sequence). This CDR3 region has 15 residues. Losses at the gene ends were 4 bases for V and 2 bases for J; bases not matched to a gene: 7. Here the CDR3 DNA reads TGCAGTGCTATCCGGACTAGCGAATACACAGATACGCAGTATTTT. Translation gives CSAIRTSEYTDTQYF.

This clonotype was detected many times. The gene calls are TRBV10-3 and TRBJ1-4, with D uncertain. The V gene lost 4 bases and the J gene lost 6 bases, with 6 bases spanning the gap. Germline lookup yields CDR1 ENHRY and CDR2 SYGVKD. The CDR3 has 12 residues. This CDR3 is CAISGKDEKLFF. In nucleotides, the CDR3 is TGTGCCATCAGTGGCAAAGATGAAAAACTGTTTTTT.

This clonotype is judged medium-sized. V usage is TRBV3-1 and J usage is TRBJ2-7; possibly TRBD2 for D (5 bases). Trimming pared 0 bases from V and 6 bases from J, leaving 21 bases between. The V gene's germline CDR1 is LGHDT and CDR2 YNNKEL (reference sequence). CDR3 length equals 17 residues. CDR3 amino acids: CASSQDLRDVGVAEQYF. The CDR3 DNA follows: TGTGCCAGCAGCCAAGATCTCCGGGATGTGGGTGTGGCCGAGCAGTACTTC.

In this sample, this clonotype turned up a few times. The V and J genes are TRBV7-9 and TRBJ2-2, with a tentative D call TRBD1 (6 bases). Germline CDR1 SEHNR, CDR2 FQNEAQ (reference sequence). V lost 8 bases to trimming and J lost 3 bases, with 16 bases between them. The CDR3 has 15 residues. CDR3 residues: CASRRDTPHTGELFF. Here the CDR3 DNA reads TGTGCCAGCCGCCGGGACACCCCACACACCGGGGAGCTGTTTTTT.

The chain carries TRBV25-1 and TRBJ2-3; TRBD2 matches 13 bases. From germline, CDR1 is MGHDK and CDR2 SYGVNS. After removal of 10 bases from V and 2 bases from J, the junction contained 3 bases not matched to a gene. The CDR3 runs to 14 residues. The CDR3 is CATGLAGATDTQYF. DNA for the CDR3: TGTGCCACCGGACTAGCGGGAGCCACAGATACGCAGTATTTT.

The rearrangement links TRBV7-8 to TRBJ2-3; possible D gene TRBD2, 6 bases. This CDR3 is 15 amino acids long. Trimming stripped 10 bases from V and 5 bases from J, with 22 bases between. From germline, CDR1 is SGHVS and CDR2 FQNEAQ. In DNA, the CDR3 is TGTGCCACCTCCAGTAGGGAAGGACTACGAGATACGCAGTATTTT. This codes for CATSSREGLRDTQYF.

This clonotype was recorded a few times. CDR3 coding DNA: TGTGCCAGCTCACCGAGGGACAGGGGGAGAGAGACCCAGTACTTC. Translated: CASSPRDRGRETQYF. The chain recombines TRBV18 with TRBJ2-5, with 11 bases fitting TRBD1. Germline CDR1 is KGHSH and CDR2 is LQKENI. This CDR3 spans 15 amino acids. V lost 3 bases, J lost 4 bases, and 4 bases stayed unmatched.

This clonotype has just a few counts. The rearrangement joins TRBV7-8 to TRBJ2-5; D not certain. CDR1 is SGHVS and CDR2 is FQNEAQ in the germline V gene. The CDR3 runs 11 residues. V lost 5 bases, J lost 8 bases, and 9 bases lay in between. The CDR3 bases are TGTGCCAGCAGCCCGAAGCGAACCCAGTACTTC. Translating gives CASSPKRTQYF.

The chain couples TRBV20-1 to TRBJ2-7; 9 positions match TRBD2. This CDR3 comprises 14 residues. V gave up 6 bases and J gave up 9 bases; unmatched junction bases: 15. Germline V CDR1 and CDR2: DFQATT, SNEGSKA (reference sequence). In nucleotides, the CDR3 is TGCAGTGCCCTCAGACTAGGGACTAGCCAGCTGCAGTACTTC. This encodes CSALRLGTSQLQYF.

This clonotype was detected a few times. The genes are TRBV7-2 and TRBJ2-7; 7 bases match TRBD1. Germline CDR1 is SGHTA and CDR2 is FQGNSA. V lost 6 bases and J lost 0; bases outside the gene matches: 2. The CDR3 loop spans 13 amino acids. In DNA form, the CDR3 reads TGTGCCAGCAGGGACAGGAACTCCTACGAGCAGTACTTC. Translated: CASRDRNSYEQYF. The variable domain in full, completed from reference TRBV7-2 and TRBJ2-7, reads GAGVSQSPSNKVTEKGKDVELRCDPISGHTALYWYRQSLGQGLEFLIYFQGNSAPDKSGLPSDRFSAERTGGSVSTLTIQRTQQEDSAVYLCASRDRNSYEQYFGPGTRLTVT.

This clonotype was detected ten times or more. The CDR3 region is CASSRQRESWNEQFF. The CDR3 bases are TGTGCCAGCAGCCGGCAGCGGGAGTCTTGGAATGAGCAGTTCTTC. This sequence joins TRBV3-1 and TRBJ2-1; TRBD2 agrees at 8 bases. This CDR3 contains 15 residues. CDR1 and CDR2 (germline): LGHDT, YNNKEL (reference sequence). With 4 bases clipped from V and 7 bases from J, the junction kept 9 bases outside the gene matches.

Only a few counts were recorded for this clonotype. This chain links TRBV6-1 with TRBJ2-3, with a possible D match to TRBD1 (5 bases). V was shortened by 5 bases and J by 2 bases, with 11 bases between the two germline ends. The CDR3 has 14 residues. The germline V gene has CDR1 MNHNS and CDR2 SASEGT. CDR3 amino acids: CASSKGRATDTQYF. The CDR3 DNA reads TGTGCCAGCAGTAAGGGGCGAGCCACAGATACGCAGTATTTT.

This clonotype has more than one count but fewer than ten. The V call is TRBV12-3 or TRBV12-4, the J call TRBJ1-6, with D possibly TRBD1 on 5 matching bases. The CDR3 consists of 15 residues. V shed 7 bases and J shed 0 bases, with 10 bases lying between them. CDR3 region: CASNPGGSYNSPLHF. The CDR3 coding sequence is TGTGCCAGCAACCCGGGGGGCTCCTATAATTCACCCCTCCACTTT.

This chain links TRBV2 with TRBJ2-6, with 7 positions matching TRBD1. The CDR3 extends over 15 amino acids. Germline V gene sequence: CDR1 SNHLY, CDR2 FYNNEI. Trimming removed 5 bases from V and 2 bases from J; junction bases left unmatched: 3. In DNA form, the CDR3 reads TGTGCCAGCAGTCAAGACAGGGCTGGGGCCAACGTCCTGACTTTC. This encodes CASSQDRAGANVLTF.

This clonotype occurred many times. The gene calls are TRBV11-3 and TRBJ2-5; no definite D call. The CDR3 runs 12 residues. Deletions cut 1 base from V and 6 bases from J, with 6 bases between. Germline values: CDR1 SGHNT, CDR2 YENEEA. CDR3 DNA: TGTGCCAGCAGCTTAGGGCCGAAGACCCAGTACTTC. Translating it yields CASSLGPKTQYF. Full variable domain (outside the CDR3, taken from reference TRBV11-3 and TRBJ2-5): EAGVVQSPRYKIIEKKQPVAFWCNPISGHNTLYWYLQNLGQGPELLIRYENEEAVDDSQLPKDRFSAERLKGVDSTLKIQPAELGDSAVYLCASSLGPKTQYFGPGTRLLVL.